This TCR beta chain was obtained from a study of blood T cell repertoires in COVID-19 (dated by TCRdb to 2020 to 2021). Looking at the study overall: The collaborator samples originated in the United States, Italy and Spain and spanned the acute and convalescent phases of COVID-19. The material from the prospective study consisted of cDNA or gDNA derived from T cells, B-cell-depleted T cells, or PBMCs. Samples came from the ongoing ImmuneRACE study (first 160 participants) plus 1,254 subjects from 6 global collaborators. Where HLA class I and class II types were available, the types were taken from metadata supplied by the sample provider, not from assay-based typing. The repertoires were released in a freely available public database intended as a resource for research on the immune response to SARS-CoV-2. Nearly every sample came with metadata listing a de-identified subject ID, COVID-19 status, age in years and sex. The dataset comprised deeply sampled blood TCRbeta repertoires from subjects exposed to, actively infected with, or recovered from COVID-19. Summary of the overall study and its limitations: How much clinical and demographic metadata was included differed by source and by participant, and the metadata was provided uncurated.

TCRbeta CDR3 regions were amplified from genomic DNA by means of the immunoSEQ Assay, a bias-controlled multiplex PCR. On the authors' methods: The number of nucleated cells in each sample was estimated from the amplification of reference gene primers within the assay. Sequence reads were collapsed and filtered to measure the absolute abundance of every unique TCRbeta CDR3 rearrangement. For each sample, productive Simpson clonality was calculated as the square root of Simpson's diversity index over productive rearrangements. This is the immuneACCESS table as TCRdb keeps it, with only in-frame sequences that have V and J called. A part of the clones is gone; compared with another copy, unresolved V genes explain less than half, and the rest is unexplained. The V and J calls and clone size are taken from that table; D and trimming were inferred from the DNA. This sample is represented by about 93,000 clones; just under 80% of them were singletons. Roughly 15% of the sample comes from the top ten.

Comments on this clone: Its target antigen remains unknown. The sample holds no much larger clone one base away, and base qualities are not on file.

Collaborating institutions collected whole blood in K2EDTA tubes following their own protocols. Collaborator samples were shipped for TCRbeta analysis as frozen whole blood, isolated PBMCs, or DNA extracted from either sample type. The germline V end is reduced by 4 bases and the J end by 6 bases; junction bases left unmatched: 9. The CDR3 starts with the cysteine, ends with the phenylalanine, and has 15 residues. Of the read, only the CDR3 DNA is kept; its 45 bases are in frame from base 1. The germline V gene specifies SGHTS as CDR1 and YDEGEE as CDR2. The chain was built from TRBV5-8 and TRBJ2-1, and TRBD1 matches 8 of the central bases. This receptor was taken from a human donor in a cohort sampled during active COVID-19. Sequenced sample: peripheral blood. At the DNA level, the sequence is TGTGCCAGCAGCGGTTGGACAGGGAGGATCAATGAGCAGTTCTTC. Protein translation: CASSGWTGRINEQFF.